One sample yielded the 21 T cell receptor beta chains listed below, sequenced in a study of blood T cell repertoires in COVID-19. Method: immunoSEQ multiplex PCR; TCRdb's copy keeps in-frame clones and lacks some. This sample has 430,000 or so clones, with 85% to 90% found just once. The specimen sequenced was peripheral blood. These receptors originate from a man between 18 and 29 years old with COVID-19, enrolled during active disease.

J is TRBJ2-3 and V is TRBV19; 12 bases fit TRBD2. The CDR3 sequence is 15 residues long. The V and J ends lost 6 bases and 3 bases, in that order; junction bases with no gene match: 4. Per germline, CDR1 LNHDA and CDR2 SQIVND (reference sequence). The chain's CDR3 is CASSPSGGATDTQYF. The DNA for the CDR3 is TGTGCCAGTAGCCCTAGCGGGGGGGCAACAGATACGCAGTATTTT. The variable domain in full, completed from reference TRBV19 and TRBJ2-3, reads DGGITQSPKYLFRKEGQNVTLSCEQNLNHDAMYWYRQDPGQGLRLIYYSQIVNDFQKGDIAEGYSVSREKKESFPLTVTSAQKNPTAFYLCASSPSGGATDTQYFGPGTRLTVL.

The rearrangement joins TRBV27 to TRBJ1-2; 8 positions agree with TRBD1. J gave up 6 bases and V 3 bases, and 6 bases lay outside the gene matches. CDR1 and CDR2 (germline): MNHEY, SMNVEV (reference sequence). The CDR3 runs to 14 residues. The CDR3 spells CASSLWTGFHGYTF. In DNA form, the CDR3 reads TGTGCCAGCAGTTTGTGGACAGGGTTTCATGGCTACACCTTC.

V and J are TRBV11-2 and TRBJ1-2; 7 nucleotides match TRBD1. V lost 2 bases to trimming and J lost 1 base; unmatched junction nucleotides: 7. This CDR3 has 16 residues. Per germline, CDR1 SGHAT and CDR2 FQNNGV. CDR3 in amino acids: CASSLLHRGLNYGYTF. For the CDR3, the DNA is TGTGCCAGCAGCTTACTACACAGGGGTCTTAACTATGGCTACACCTTC.

The chain combines TRBV24-1 with TRBJ2-3; D is undetermined. Trimming took off 1 base at V and 2 bases at J, with 6 bases between the two ends. The germline V gene encodes CDR1 KGHDR and CDR2 SFDVKD. This CDR3 has 14 residues. The CDR3 sequence is CATSDFAATDTQYF. CDR3 sequence (DNA): TGTGCCACCAGTGATTTTGCGGCCACAGATACGCAGTATTTT.

The chain links TRBV19 to TRBJ2-2; D is perhaps TRBD1 (7 bases). Germline V gives CDR1 LNHDA, CDR2 SQIVND (reference sequence). The CDR3 consists of 14 residues. The V gene lost 6 bases and the J gene lost 9 bases, with 17 bases spanning the gap. The CDR3 DNA reads as TGTGCCAGTAGGAGTCCAGGGGGGACCAGGGAGCTGTTTTTT. It encodes CASRSPGGTRELFF.

The gene calls are TRBV5-4 and TRBJ2-1; 14 bases map to TRBD2. Per the germline V gene, CDR1 is SGHNT and CDR2 is YYREEE (reference sequence). V was pared by 3 bases and J by 7 bases, with 12 bases of the junction left unmatched. The CDR3 is 18 amino acids. In nucleotides, the CDR3 is TGTGCCAGCAGCTCCCCTACCCGACTAGCGGGAGGGATAAATGAGCAGTTCTTC. It encodes CASSSPTRLAGGINEQFF.

V gene TRBV7-2 combines with J gene TRBJ2-7; no firm D call. This CDR3 comprises 14 residues. Germline CDR1 is SGHTA and CDR2 is FQGNSA. V lost 3 bases, J lost 5 bases, and 14 bases lay in between. The CDR3 DNA follows: TGTGCCAGCAGCTTTATTCCCCAAAGCAACGAGCAGTACTTC. Amino acid sequence: CASSFIPQSNEQYF.

The V call is TRBV20-1, the J call TRBJ1-1, with 10 positions matching TRBD1. The CDR3 extends over 16 amino acids. From germline, CDR1 is DFQATT and CDR2 SNEGSKA (reference sequence). Trimming removed 3 bases from V and 5 bases from J; junction bases left unmatched: 12. CDR3 region: CSASGDRGLLRTEAFF. The CDR3 DNA is TGCAGTGCTAGTGGGGACAGGGGACTCTTGAGGACTGAAGCTTTCTTT.

V gene TRBV5-5 combines with J gene TRBJ1-4; D is uncertain. From germline, CDR1 is SGHKS and CDR2 YYEKEE (reference sequence). The CDR3 runs 15 residues. V was clipped by 0 bases and J by 7 bases, with 13 bases between them. The CDR3 DNA follows: TGTGCCAGCAGCTTGGTTGCAGGTGGCTTTGAAAAACTGTTTTTT. Its translation: CASSLVAGGFEKLFF.

The V and J genes are TRBV6-6 and TRBJ2-7; TRBD2 matches at 7 bases. From germline, CDR1 is MNHNY and CDR2 SVGAGI (reference sequence). V trimming: 6 bases; J trimming: 5 bases; junction bases outside the gene matches: 19. CDR3 length: 17 residues. The DNA for the CDR3 is TGTGCCAGCAGCCGAAGGCGGGAGTCCCGAACCCGAAACGAGCAGTACTTC. Protein: CASSRRRESRTRNEQYF.

J is TRBJ1-5 and V is TRBV19, with D tentatively TRBD1 (5 bases). Germline CDR1 and CDR2: LNHDA and SQIVND (reference sequence). The CDR3 extends over 14 amino acids. V lost 9 bases, J lost 3 bases, and 15 bases lay in between. CDR3 sequence reads: CASAKDSDNQPQHF. CDR3 coding DNA: TGTGCCAGCGCTAAAGACAGTGACAATCAGCCCCAGCATTTT.

V and J are TRBV11-2 and TRBJ1-2, with D possibly matching TRBD1 (6 bases). The CDR3 has 14 amino acids. CDR1 and CDR2 from the germline V gene are SGHAT and FQNNGV. The V and J ends lost 3 bases and 6 bases respectively, with 14 bases between them. CDR3 coding DNA: TGTGCCAGCAGCTTCATCCGGGACACCAATGGCTACACCTTC. As protein: CASSFIRDTNGYTF.

The chain combines TRBV21-1 with TRBJ2-3; TRBD2, the table's D call, lacks a check against the DNA. TRBV21-1 is recorded as a pseudogene. CDR3 size: 18 residues. The CDR3 here is CASSDARTIADSNLSQYF. The CDR3 region has the DNA TGTGCCAGCAGCGATGCCAGGACTATAGCGGACTCAAACCTTTCGCAGTATTTT.

In this sample, this clone turned up a few times. The chain is built from TRBV5-4 and TRBJ1-2, with TRBD1 matching 8 bases. The CDR3 extends over 13 amino acids. CDR1 is SGHNT, CDR2 YYREEE, per germline (reference sequence). V trimming: 4 bases; J trimming: 7 bases; junction bases outside the gene matches: 6. For the CDR3, the DNA is TGTGCCAGCAGCACGGGACAGGAGCCTGGCTACACCTTC. This gives the protein CASSTGQEPGYTF. Drawing the rest from reference TRBV5-4 and TRBJ1-2, the complete variable domain is ETGVTQSPTHLIKTRGQQVTLRCSSQSGHNTVSWYQQALGQGPQFIFQYYREEENGRGNFPPRFSGLQFPNYSSELNVNALELDDSALYLCASSTGQEPGYTFGSGTRLTVV.

The CDR3 region is CATSDLGSGNEQFF. Written as DNA, the CDR3 is TGTGCCACCAGTGATTTGGGTTCGGGAAATGAGCAGTTCTTC. The V and J genes are TRBV24-1 and TRBJ2-1, with D perhaps TRBD2 (5 bases). This CDR3 spans 14 amino acids. Between the trimmed V and J ends, which lost 0 bases and 7 bases, there was a span of 9 bases. CDR1 is KGHDR and CDR2 is SFDVKD in the germline V gene.

The chain links TRBV29-1 to TRBJ1-6; D possibly corresponds to TRBD1 (5 bases). V lost 5 bases, J lost 8 bases, and 16 bases lay in between. Germline loops: CDR1 SQVTM, CDR2 ANQGSEA. The CDR3 extends over 14 amino acids. As DNA, the CDR3 is TGCAGCGTTAAACGAGGGGAGGAGGATTCACCCCTCCACTTT. Protein product: CSVKRGEEDSPLHF.

The chain is built from TRBV29-1 and TRBJ2-1, with 10 bases fitting TRBD2. V was clipped by 7 bases and J by 3 bases; unmatched bases: 9. The CDR3 is 15 amino acids. Germline V gene sequence: CDR1 SQVTM, CDR2 ANQGSEA. CDR3 coding DNA: TGCAGCGGAACTCTAGCGGGAGCGGTCTACAATGAGCAGTTCTTC. This gives the protein CSGTLAGAVYNEQFF.

This clone was found once. This sequence joins TRBV28 and TRBJ2-1, with 9 positions matching TRBD2. CDR1 is MDHEN and CDR2 is SYDVKM in the germline V gene. Trimming cost V 5 bases and J 0 bases; bases outside gene matches: 2. There are 15 residues in the CDR3. The DNA for the CDR3 is TGTGCCAGCAGTGTTAGCGGGAGCTCCTACAATGAGCAGTTCTTC. It is translated as CASSVSGSSYNEQFF.

The chain joins TRBV15 to TRBJ1-1; possibly TRBD1 for D (5 bases). The CDR3 is made up of 13 amino acids. V lost 5 bases to trimming and J lost 9 bases, with 16 bases between them. The germline gives CDR1 LNHNV, CDR2 YYDKDF (reference sequence). DNA of the CDR3: TGTGCCACCAGCTCAGCCTCAGGGAGGAAAGCTTTCTTT. Its protein product is CATSSASGRKAFF.

This sequence joins TRBV5-1 and TRBJ2-5; 7 bases align to TRBD1. The V gene's germline CDR1 is SGHRS and CDR2 YFSETQ. V lost 4 bases to trimming and J lost 1 base; unmatched junction nucleotides: 7. This CDR3 comprises 15 residues. Written as DNA, the CDR3 is TGCGCCAGCAGCCGCCGGGACAGATTCCAAGAGACCCAGTACTTC. Translation: CASSRRDRFQETQYF.

This sequence joins TRBV29-1 and TRBJ1-2; no clear D. This CDR3 has 14 amino acids. CDR1 and CDR2 from the germline V gene are SQVTM and ANQGSEA. The V end was cut by 4 bases, the J end by 0 bases, with 12 bases between. CDR3 region: CSVGIAGTNYGYTF. As DNA, the CDR3 is TGCAGCGTTGGAATCGCCGGTACTAACTATGGCTACACCTTC.